The subject of this entry is one TCR beta chain. The germline V gene has CDR1 SNHLY and CDR2 FYNNEI. Trimming shortened V by 6 bases and J by 8 bases, and 19 bases separated the two germline ends. CDR3 length: 15 amino acids. Amplification used 60 Vbeta primers and 13 Jbeta primers. Repertoires were generated with immunoSEQ multiplex PCR, while TCRdb's copy carries only in-frame clones and drops some. Found here are 83,000 or so clones, approximately 76% of them singletons; the top ten hold about 9.4%. The data belong to a study of cytomegalovirus exposure and HLA in healthy donors. Sequenced input: PBMCs. The TCR was taken from a man between 25 and 39 years old in good health and CMV-seropositive. The chain has TRBV2 and TRBJ1-4, with a tentative D call TRBD1 (5 bases). The CDR3 DNA sequence: TGTGCCAGCAGCCCTCAGGCGGGGCGCGGGGAAAAACTGTTTTTT. Translated: CASSPQAGRGEKLFF.